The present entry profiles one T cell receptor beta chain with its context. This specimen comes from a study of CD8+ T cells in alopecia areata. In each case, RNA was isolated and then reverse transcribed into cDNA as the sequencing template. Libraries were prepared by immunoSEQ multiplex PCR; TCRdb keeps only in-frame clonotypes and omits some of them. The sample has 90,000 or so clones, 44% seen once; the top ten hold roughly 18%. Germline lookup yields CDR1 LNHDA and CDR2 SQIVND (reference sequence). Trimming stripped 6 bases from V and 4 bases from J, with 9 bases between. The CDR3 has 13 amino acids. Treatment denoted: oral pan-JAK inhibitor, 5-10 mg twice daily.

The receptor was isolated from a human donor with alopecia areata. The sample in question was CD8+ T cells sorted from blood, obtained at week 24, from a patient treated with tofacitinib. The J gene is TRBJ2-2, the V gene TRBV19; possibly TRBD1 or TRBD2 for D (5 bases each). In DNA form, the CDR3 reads TGTGCCAGTAGAATTGGGGGCACCGGGGAGCTGTTTTTT. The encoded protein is CASRIGGTGELFF.